This T cell receptor beta chain was captured in a study of glioma-infiltrating T cells after dendritic cell vaccination. Germline V gene sequence: CDR1 MNHEY, CDR2 SVGAGI. This CDR3 is 13 amino acids long. V was trimmed by 4 bases and J by 11 bases, leaving 17 bases between them. Libraries were prepared by immunoSEQ multiplex PCR; TCRdb keeps only in-frame clonotypes and omits some of them. Of roughly 51,000 clones in the sample, over 75% were seen once. The specimen was blood, collected before dendritic cell vaccination. This chain connects TRBV6-5 to TRBJ1-2; the D is unclear. The TCR comes from a human donor with glioblastoma. The CDR3 DNA reads as TGTGCCAGCAGTTTTTCCGCAACAAGAAAATACACCTTC. Translation gives CASSFSATRKYTF.